This passage covers 18 T cell receptor gamma chains from one sample sequenced in a study of γδ T cells in repeated Plasmodium falciparum infection. TCRdb re-analyzed the multiplex PCR reads via CATT. The sample lists more than 12,000 gamma-chain clones, 1.6% occurring once. Gammadelta T cells were flow-sorted from PBMC into Vgamma9/Vdelta2+ and Vdelta2-negative populations for bulk analysis. The material sequenced was gamma-delta T cells from blood. The receptors derive from a pool of human donors (malaria-infected and uninfected, not separated).

This clone was recorded many times. A far larger clone is one base from this, pointing to a likely read error. The chain employs TRGV9 and TRGJ1 or TRGJ2. The CDR3 consists of 11 residues. CDR1 is GITISATS and CDR2 is ISYDGTV in the germline V gene (reference sequence). This chain's CDR3 is CALWEGSKELF. The CDR3, as DNA: TGTGCCTTGTGGGAGGGGAGTAAGGAACTCTTT.

This clone was recorded many times. A read error is likely here: a far larger clone is one base away. The chain uses TRGV4 and TRGJ1 or TRGJ2. TCRdb supplies no J gene; here it was assigned by aligning the nucleotide sequence to germline. The CDR3 extends over 14 amino acids. The V segment lost 2 bases and the J segment 7 bases; nucleotides outside the gene matches: 11. Germline lookup yields CDR1 EGSTGY and CDR2 YDSYTSSV. DNA of the CDR3: TGTGCCACCTGGGATGTCGCCCTTGGGTATAAGAAACTCTTT. Translating gives CATWDVALGYKKLF.

This clone showed up many times. A much larger clone sits a single nucleotide away, making a read error possible. The chain combines TRGV4 with TRGJ1 or TRGJ2. CDR1 and CDR2 from the germline V gene are EGSTGY and YDSYTSSV. This CDR3 is 10 amino acids long. The DNA of the CDR3 is TGTGCCACCTGGGAACACGGGTGGGTCTTT. It codes for CATWEHGWVF.

This clone was recorded many times. TCRdb's protein, taken from a much larger clone, differs from this DNA's translation at residue 9, likely owing to a read error; the protein displayed comes from the DNA. The V gene was identified as TRGV9, while no J gene was called. CDR1 GITISATS and CDR2 ISYDGTV come from the germline V gene (reference sequence). This CDR3 is built from 11 residues. CDR3 in amino acids: CALWGGCRRLF. The CDR3 DNA reads TGTGCCTTGTGGGGGGGCTGTAGGAGACTCTTT.

This clone was seen ten or more times. A read error is likely here: a far larger clone is one base away. Other DNA sequences from this sample encode an identical CDR3 as well. The V and J genes are TRGV2 and TRGJ1 or TRGJ2. There are 13 residues in the CDR3. Germline CDR1 EGSNGY, CDR2 YDSYNSKV. The V and J ends lost 1 base and 7 bases, in that order; junction bases with no gene match: 7. This chain's CDR3 is CATWDGARYKKLF. CDR3 in DNA: TGTGCCACCTGGGACGGAGCGAGGTATAAGAAACTCTTT.

This clone was detected many times. The mismatch at residue 16 between this DNA's translation and the TCRdb protein of a much larger clone likely reflects a read error; the protein shown is translated from the DNA. The gene calls are TRGV9 and TRGJP. Here the J gene came from matching the DNA to germline, since TCRdb omits it. The CDR3 is 19 residues long. Looked up from germline, CDR1 is GITISATS and CDR2 is ISYDGTV (reference sequence). CDR3 amino acids: CALWEVEFSQELGKKSKVF. The CDR3 DNA follows: TGTGCCTTGTGGGAGGTGGAATTCTCGCAAGAGTTGGGCAAAAAAAGCAAGGTATTT.

In this sample, this clone turned up many times. TCRdb's protein for this DNA is that of a much larger clone and differs from the translation at residue 5, likely a read error; the protein shown is the DNA translation. The chain couples TRGV9 to TRGJ1 or TRGJ2. Germline lookup yields CDR1 GITISATS and CDR2 ISYDGTV (reference sequence). Trimming removed 6 bases from V and 3 bases from J; junction bases left unmatched: 11. This CDR3 is built from 14 residues. CDR3 in amino acids: CALWKAHPYYKKLF. The CDR3 coding sequence is TGTGCCTTGTGGAAGGCCCACCCTTATTATAAGAAACTCTTT.

Only a few counts were recorded for this clone. A far larger clone is a single base away, which makes a read error likely. This same CDR3 is encoded by further DNA sequences in the sample. This chain joins TRGV4 and TRGJ1 or TRGJ2. Germline CDR1 reads EGSTGY; CDR2 reads YDSYTSSV. The CDR3 totals 16 residues. Losses at the gene ends were 3 bases for V and 2 bases for J; bases not matched to a gene: 13. Here the CDR3 DNA reads TGTGCCACCTGGGATTCTTCTGTGGAGGATTATTATAAGAAACTCTTT. Protein product: CATWDSSVEDYYKKLF.

The sample holds a few counts of this clone. TCRdb records a much larger clone's protein for this DNA, with a difference at residue 4 that likely arises from a read error; the protein given is the translation of the DNA. Other DNA sequences in this sample translate to the same CDR3. V usage is TRGV9 and J usage is TRGJ1 or TRGJ2. TCRdb records no J gene; here it was assigned by comparing the DNA to germline. Looked up from germline, CDR1 is GITISATS and CDR2 is ISYDGTV (reference sequence). The CDR3 sequence is 15 residues long. CDR3 sequence reads: CALRELPIFYYKKLF. CDR3 DNA: TGTGCCTTGAGGGAGTTGCCGATTTTCTATTATAAGAAACTCTTT.

This clone was found many times. A far larger clone differs by one base, so this is likely a read error. The same CDR3 is also encoded by other DNA sequences in this sample. The J gene is TRGJ1 or TRGJ2, the V gene TRGV9. Since TCRdb gives no J gene, matching the DNA to germline was used here to assign it. The V gene end was trimmed by 0 bases and the J gene end by 7 bases; junction bases not matched to a gene: 12. Germline V lookup: CDR1 GITISATS, CDR2 ISYDGTV (reference sequence). CDR3 length: 15 residues. Here the CDR3 reads CALWEVPVRYYKKLF. In DNA, the CDR3 is TGTGCCTTGTGGGAGGTGCCTGTCCGATACTATAAGAAACTCTTT.

In its sample, this clone was seen many times. With a far larger clone one base away, a read error is the likely cause. The sample holds other DNA sequences that translate to the same CDR3. The V gene corresponds to TRGV9; no J gene was called. Germline CDR1 GITISATS, CDR2 ISYDGTV (reference sequence). The CDR3 consists of 15 residues. The CDR3 bases are TGTGCCTTGTGGGAGGTGCTATTGGGCAAAAAAATTAAGGTATTT. Encoded protein: CALWEVLLGKKIKVF.

This clone was observed a handful of times. A single base is all that separates this from a far larger clone, so a read error is likely. The same CDR3 is also encoded by other DNA sequences in this sample. The chain employs TRGV9 and TRGJ1 or TRGJ2. The J gene comes from matching the DNA to germline here; TCRdb lacks it. The J segment lost 12 bases and the V segment lost 3 bases, leaving 8 bases of the junction unmatched. Germline values: CDR1 GITISATS, CDR2 ISYDGTV (reference sequence). The CDR3 contains 11 residues. CDR3 in amino acids: CALWETPGKLF. In DNA form, the CDR3 reads TGTGCCTTGTGGGAGACCCCTGGGAAACTCTTT.

This clone qualifies as medium-sized. This chain uses TRGV9 with TRGJP. From germline, CDR1 is GITISATS and CDR2 ISYDGTV (reference sequence). The V segment lost 1 base and the J segment 9 bases; nucleotides outside the gene matches: 6. The CDR3 loop spans 16 amino acids. The CDR3 sequence: CALWEVDGLGKKIKVF. CDR3 nucleotide sequence: TGTGCCTTGTGGGAGGTCGATGGGTTGGGCAAAAAAATCAAGGTATTT.

This clone was seen many times. A read error is the likely source, as a far larger clone sits one nucleotide away. In the same sample, other DNA sequences code for this CDR3. The V gene is TRGV9; the J gene was not called. This CDR3 has 9 residues. Germline-derived CDR1 and CDR2 are GITISATS and ISYDGTV (reference sequence). CDR3 sequence (DNA): TGTGCCTTGTTGTTGATGAAACTCTTC. Residues: CALLLMKLF.

In this sample, this clone turned up many times. TCRdb lists the protein of a much larger clone for this DNA, which differs at residue 12, so this is likely a read error; the protein given here is translated from the DNA itself. This CDR3 reads CALWEVRQELGRKIKVF. CDR3 DNA sequence: TGTGCCTTGTGGGAGGTGAGGCAAGAGTTGGGCAGAAAAATCAAGGTATTT. The chain joins TRGV9 to TRGJP. As TCRdb names no J gene, one was assigned here on the basis of a DNA match to germline. The CDR3 sequence is 17 residues long. Germline V lookup: CDR1 GITISATS, CDR2 ISYDGTV (reference sequence).

This clone was counted a few times. A far larger clone is off by one base, so a read error is likely. The DNA is omitted, as the CDR3 cannot be located on it reliably, and the CDR3 follows TCRdb's listing. Additional DNA sequences in this sample encode the identical CDR3. The V gene was identified as TRGV9, while no J gene was called. The V gene's germline CDR1 is GITISATS and CDR2 ISYDGTV (reference sequence). Both ends counted, the CDR3 spans 29 residues. The CDR3 protein is CALWEVRRNSLAVEQHLLSQVSIGRIQHF.

There are a few counts of this clone. The protein held in TCRdb is that of a much larger clone and does not match this DNA's translation at residue 4, likely because of a read error; the protein shown is translated from the DNA. This chain links TRGV8 with TRGJP1. J was trimmed by 10 bases and V by 9 bases; bases with no gene match: 8. The V gene's germline CDR1 is VENAVY and CDR2 YDSYNSRV. CDR3 length: 11 residues. CDR3 region: CATRTNWFKIF. As DNA, the CDR3 is TGTGCCACCCGGACCAATTGGTTCAAGATATTT.

This clone has just a few counts. The protein held in TCRdb is that of a much larger clone and does not match this DNA's translation at residue 6, likely because of a read error; the protein shown is translated from the DNA. J is TRGJ1 or TRGJ2 and V is TRGV4. Germline V gene sequence: CDR1 EGSTGY, CDR2 YDSYTSSV. V was pared by 2 bases and J by 9 bases, with 10 bases of the junction left unmatched. The CDR3 has 13 residues. CDR3 DNA sequence: TGTGCCACCTGGGATGTGCATTACTGTAAGAAACTCTTT. Protein product: CATWDVHYCKKLF.